Listed below are T cell receptor beta chains from one sample, sequenced in a study of T cell responses to AZD1222 COVID-19 vaccine. Profiling relied on immunoSEQ multiplex PCR, and the TCRdb table lists in-frame clones only, not all of them. The sample records about 160,000 clones, roughly 90% being singletons. The sequences come from peripheral blood, collected on day 0 of AZD1222 vaccination. Receptors originate from an adult in good health. Both conserved end residues are part of each CDR3. The D gene is left open where the match is weak. The listing skips clone size in some rows; elsewhere it reads once, few, many or a size class.

v_call	j_call	clone_size	d_call	cdr3_aa	cdr3_nt
TRBV24-1	TRBJ2-2	-	-	CATSDGLNTGELFF	TGTGCCACCAGTGATGGCCTAAACACCGGGGAGCTGTTTTTT
TRBV2	TRBJ1-1	-	-	CASRGPSESGNTEAFF	TGTGCCAGCAGAGGGCCCTCGGAGTCCGGGAACACTGAAGCTTTCTTT
TRBV7-2	TRBJ2-1	-	TRBD1	CASSAGQGLVRNEQFF	TGTGCCAGCAGCGCGGGACAGGGGTTGGTTAGGAATGAGCAGTTCTTC
TRBV6-5	TRBJ1-1	-	TRBD1	CASSYVPGGNTEAFF	TGTGCCAGCAGTTACGTTCCAGGGGGGAACACTGAAGCTTTCTTT
TRBV27	TRBJ1-5	-	-	CASREVGQPQHF	TGTGCCAGCAGGGAAGTCGGTCAGCCCCAGCATTTT
TRBV5-1	TRBJ2-1	-	-	CASSLGGAVSYNEQFF	TGCGCCAGCAGCTTAGGAGGGGCTGTCTCCTACAATGAGCAGTTCTTC
TRBV5-1	TRBJ1-3	-	-	CASSLDSAGNTIYF	TGCGCCAGCAGCTTGGACAGCGCTGGAAACACCATATATTTT
TRBV11-2	TRBJ1-1	-	-	CASSLDRRREAFF	TGTGCCAGCAGCTTAGATCGGAGGAGGGAAGCTTTCTTT
TRBV7-9	TRBJ2-1	few	TRBD2	CASSTGTSGNLEQFF	TGTGCCAGCAGCACCGGGACTAGCGGGAATCTTGAGCAGTTCTTC
TRBV27	TRBJ1-2	-	-	CASSLRRGNYGYTF	TGTGCCAGCAGTTTACGCAGGGGCAACTATGGCTACACCTTC
TRBV4-1	TRBJ2-5	-	-	CASSQADKRETQYF	TGCGCCAGCAGCCAAGCGGATAAGCGGGAGACCCAGTACTTC
TRBV7-9	TRBJ2-7	-	-	CASSDRAGSDEQYF	TGTGCCAGCAGCGACAGGGCGGGAAGCGACGAGCAGTACTTC
TRBV29-1	TRBJ1-2	-	TRBD1	CSVEGQGASGYTF	TGCAGCGTTGAAGGACAGGGGGCATCCGGCTACACCTTC
TRBV6-5	TRBJ1-3	-	-	CASSSLAVSSGNTIYF	TGTGCCAGCAGTTCTCTTGCTGTGAGTTCCGGAAACACCATATATTTT
TRBV5-1	TRBJ1-5	-	-	CASSFGGRNQPQHF	TGCGCCAGCAGCTTCGGGGGGAGGAATCAGCCCCAGCATTTT
TRBV6-6	TRBJ1-5	few	-	CASSLRDSNQPQHF	TGTGCCAGCAGTCTTAGAGATAGCAATCAGCCCCAGCATTTT
TRBV7-6	TRBJ2-3	-	-	CASSSGDLTDTQYF	TGTGCCAGCTCATCGGGGGACCTCACAGATACGCAGTATTTT
TRBV18	TRBJ2-5	-	-	CASSEYGETQYF	TGTGCCAGCTCAGAGTACGGAGAGACCCAGTACTTC
TRBV7-7	TRBJ2-7	-	-	CASSLALTGEKLRRLLTYEQYF	TGTGCTAGCAGCTTAGCACTTACGGGGGAAAAGCTCCGGCGGCTACTAACCTACGAGCAGTACTTC
TRBV19	TRBJ1-5	-	TRBD1	CASSMPRGNNRGQPQHF	TGTGCCAGTAGTATGCCTCGGGGCAATAACAGGGGGCAGCCCCAGCATTTT
TRBV15	TRBJ1-5	-	TRBD1	CATSTWTGQGDEPQHF	TGTGCCACCAGCACTTGGACAGGGCAAGGGGACGAGCCCCAGCATTTT
TRBV2	TRBJ2-7	-	-	CASSEAGSSSYEQYF	TGTGCCAGCAGTGAAGCAGGATCCTCCTCCTACGAGCAGTACTTC
TRBV4-3	TRBJ1-4	-	TRBD1	CASSQGQGGSGEKLFF	TGCGCCAGCAGCCAAGGACAGGGTGGTTCGGGTGAAAAACTGTTTTTT
TRBV5-6	TRBJ2-6	-	TRBD1	CASSLQQGGFGGANVLTF	TGTGCCAGCAGCTTGCAACAGGGGGGCTTCGGCGGGGCCAACGTCCTGACTTTC
TRBV5-5	TRBJ1-3	-	-	CASSLRLFSGNTIYF	TGTGCCAGCAGCCTCCGACTGTTCTCTGGAAACACCATATATTTT
TRBV18	TRBJ2-1	-	-	CASSLTTGPIRNEQFF	TGTGCCAGCTCACTTACGACGGGGCCGATTCGCAATGAGCAGTTCTTC
TRBV6-2/TRBV6-3	TRBJ1-3	-	-	CASSRRLSGNTIYF	TGTGCCAGCAGCCGCAGACTAAGTGGAAACACCATATATTTT
TRBV4-2	TRBJ1-2	-	-	CASSQDLRGDLNYGYTF	TGTGCCAGCAGCCAAGATCTGAGAGGGGACTTAAACTATGGCTACACCTTC
TRBV3-1/TRBV3-2	TRBJ1-1	-	-	CASSQGKWAYTEAFF	TGTGCCAGCAGCCAAGGGAAGTGGGCCTACACTGAAGCTTTCTTT
TRBV4-3	TRBJ2-5	-	-	CASSQENQETQYF	TGCGCCAGCAGCCAAGAGAACCAAGAGACCCAGTACTTC
TRBV19	TRBJ1-1	-	-	CASSNLGPQGNTEAFF	TGTGCCAGTAGTAATTTAGGACCTCAGGGGAATACTGAAGCTTTCTTT
TRBV6-5	TRBJ1-6	-	-	CASSYGGSSYNSPLHF	TGTGCCAGCAGTTACGGGGGGAGCTCCTATAATTCACCCCTCCACTTT
TRBV7-6	TRBJ2-7	-	-	CASSLGQGRYEQYF	TGTGCCAGCAGCTTAGGGCAGGGCAGGTACGAGCAGTACTTC
TRBV27	TRBJ2-3	-	-	CASSLSPWDTQYF	TGTGCCAGCAGTTTATCCCCTTGGGATACGCAGTATTTT
TRBV6-1	TRBJ2-2	once	-	CASSEIGELFF	TGTGCCAGCAGTGAGATAGGGGAGCTGTTTTTT
TRBV4-3	TRBJ2-7	many	-	CASSQELQGYEQYF	TGCGCCAGCAGCCAAGAATTACAGGGTTACGAGCAGTACTTC
TRBV10-3	TRBJ1-2	-	-	CAISESVGREGYTF	TGTGCCATCAGTGAGTCGGTGGGCAGGGAGGGCTACACCTTC
TRBV7-2	TRBJ1-5	-	-	CASSLAGADNQPQHF	TGTGCCAGCAGCTTAGCGGGGGCAGACAATCAGCCCCAGCATTTT
TRBV5-4	TRBJ2-3	once	TRBD1	CASSTGTGGFYTQYF	TGTGCCAGCAGCACTGGGACAGGGGGCTTCTATACGCAGTATTTT
TRBV27	TRBJ2-7	-	TRBD2	CASSLKRGFYEQYF	TGTGCCAGCAGTTTAAAGCGGGGGTTTTACGAGCAGTACTTC
TRBV10-3	TRBJ2-1	-	-	CAIRELLGNGDQKGHEQFF	TGTGCCATCAGGGAGTTGCTCGGCAACGGGGACCAAAAGGGCCATGAGCAGTTCTTC